The clone carrying this T cell receptor (beta chain) was recorded only once. Trimming removed 6 bases at V and 5 bases at J, with 18 bases between. This CDR3 is built from 15 residues. The germline CDR1 and CDR2 sequences are SGHTA and FQGNSA. These data come from a study of T cell responses to AZD1222 COVID-19 vaccine. Sequencing used immunoSEQ multiplex PCR; TCRdb keeps in-frame clones, though not all of them. The sample has 200,000 or so clones, over 80% seen once. This sequence was found in an adult in good health. The chain carries TRBV7-2 and TRBJ2-3; D may be TRBD1 (5 bases). This material consisted of peripheral blood, taken on day 0 of AZD1222 vaccination. DNA for the CDR3: TGTGCCAGCAGTCCCCCAGGGTCCGTTAGAGATACGCAGTATTTT. It codes for CASSPPGSVRDTQYF.